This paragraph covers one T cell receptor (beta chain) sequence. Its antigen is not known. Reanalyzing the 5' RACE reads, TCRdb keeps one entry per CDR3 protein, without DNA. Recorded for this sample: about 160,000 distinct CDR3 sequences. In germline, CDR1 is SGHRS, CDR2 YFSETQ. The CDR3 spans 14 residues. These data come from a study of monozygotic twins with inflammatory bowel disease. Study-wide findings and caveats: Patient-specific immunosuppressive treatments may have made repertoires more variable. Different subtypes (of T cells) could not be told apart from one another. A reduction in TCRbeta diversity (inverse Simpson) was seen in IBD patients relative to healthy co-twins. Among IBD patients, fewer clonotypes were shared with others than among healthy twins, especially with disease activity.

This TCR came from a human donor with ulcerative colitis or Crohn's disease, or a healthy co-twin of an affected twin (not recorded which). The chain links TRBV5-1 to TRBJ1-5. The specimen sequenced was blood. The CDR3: CASSLDSSHQPQHF. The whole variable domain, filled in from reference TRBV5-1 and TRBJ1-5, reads KAGVTQTPRYLIKTRGQQVTLSCSPISGHRSVSWYQQTPGQGLQFLFEYFSETQRNKGNFPGRFSGRQFSNSRSEMNVSTLELGDSALYLCASSLDSSHQPQHFGDGTRLSIL.